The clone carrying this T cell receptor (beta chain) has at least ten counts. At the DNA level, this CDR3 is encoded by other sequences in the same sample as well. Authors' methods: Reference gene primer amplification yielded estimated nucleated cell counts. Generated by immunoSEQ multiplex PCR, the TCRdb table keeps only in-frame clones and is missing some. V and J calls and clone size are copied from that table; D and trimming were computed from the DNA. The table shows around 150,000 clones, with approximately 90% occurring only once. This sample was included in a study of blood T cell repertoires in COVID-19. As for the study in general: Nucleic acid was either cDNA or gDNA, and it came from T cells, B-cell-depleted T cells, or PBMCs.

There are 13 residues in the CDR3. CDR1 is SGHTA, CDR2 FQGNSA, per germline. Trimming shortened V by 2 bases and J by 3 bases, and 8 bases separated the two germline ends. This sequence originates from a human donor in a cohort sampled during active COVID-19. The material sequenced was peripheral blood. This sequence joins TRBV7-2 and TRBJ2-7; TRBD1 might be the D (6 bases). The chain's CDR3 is CASSLNRVYEQYF. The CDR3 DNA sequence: TGTGCCAGCAGCTTAAACAGGGTCTACGAGCAGTACTTC.